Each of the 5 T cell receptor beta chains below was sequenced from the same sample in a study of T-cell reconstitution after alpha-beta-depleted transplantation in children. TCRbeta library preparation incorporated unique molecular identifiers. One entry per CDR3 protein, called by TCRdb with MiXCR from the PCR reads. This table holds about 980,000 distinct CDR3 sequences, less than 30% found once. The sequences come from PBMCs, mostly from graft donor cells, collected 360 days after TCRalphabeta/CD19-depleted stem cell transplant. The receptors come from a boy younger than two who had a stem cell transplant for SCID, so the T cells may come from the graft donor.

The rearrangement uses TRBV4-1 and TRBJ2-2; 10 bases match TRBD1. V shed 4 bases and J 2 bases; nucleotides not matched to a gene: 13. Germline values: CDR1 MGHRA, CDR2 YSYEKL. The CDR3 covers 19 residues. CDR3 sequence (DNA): TGCGCCAGCAGCCGCCGTCCCGGGACAGGGGCCCCAAACACCGGGGAGCTGTTTTTT. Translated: CASSRRPGTGAPNTGELFF.

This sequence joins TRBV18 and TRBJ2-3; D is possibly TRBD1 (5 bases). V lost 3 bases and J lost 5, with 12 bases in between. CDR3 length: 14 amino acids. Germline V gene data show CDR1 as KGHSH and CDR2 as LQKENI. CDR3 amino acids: CASSPYSDRDTQYF. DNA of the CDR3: TGTGCCAGCTCACCTTACTCCGACAGAGATACGCAGTATTTT.

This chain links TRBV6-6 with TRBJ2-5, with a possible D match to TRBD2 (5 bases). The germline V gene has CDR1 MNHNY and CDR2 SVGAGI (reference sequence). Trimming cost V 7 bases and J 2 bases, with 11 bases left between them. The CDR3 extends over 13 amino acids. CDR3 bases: TGTGCCAGCAAAGGAGGAAAACAAGAGACCCAGTACTTC. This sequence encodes CASKGGKQETQYF.

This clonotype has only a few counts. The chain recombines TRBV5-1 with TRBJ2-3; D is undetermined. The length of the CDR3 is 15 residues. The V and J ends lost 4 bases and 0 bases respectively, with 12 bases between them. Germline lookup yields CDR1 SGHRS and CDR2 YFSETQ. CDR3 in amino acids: CASSRASGSTDTQYF. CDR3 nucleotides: TGCGCCAGCAGCCGTGCATCCGGCAGCACAGATACGCAGTATTTT.

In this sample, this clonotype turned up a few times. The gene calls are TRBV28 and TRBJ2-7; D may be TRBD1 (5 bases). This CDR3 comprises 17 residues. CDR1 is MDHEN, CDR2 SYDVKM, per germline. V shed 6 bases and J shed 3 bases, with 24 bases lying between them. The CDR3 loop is CASSPAGPGKGIYEQYF. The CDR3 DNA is TGTGCCAGCAGCCCCGCAGGCCCAGGGAAGGGTATCTACGAGCAGTACTTC.